The subject of this entry is one T cell receptor beta chain. The data originate from a study of T cell responses to AZD1222 COVID-19 vaccine. Here immunoSEQ multiplex PCR was the method, and the copy in TCRdb shows in-frame clones only, minus some. Among 150,000 to 200,000 clones listed, just over 90% were seen once. The CDR3 spans 13 residues. Germline CDR1 is SNHLY and CDR2 is FYNNEI. V was shortened by 5 bases and J by 9 bases, with 14 bases between the two germline ends. The sample in question was peripheral blood, obtained on day 0 of AZD1222 vaccination. The origin of this receptor is an adult in good health. The rearrangement uses TRBV2 and TRBJ1-3, with D possibly being TRBD1 (5 bases). CDR3: CASSLSLGPTIYF. DNA for the CDR3: TGTGCCAGCAGTCTTAGTTTGGGACCCACCATATATTTT.